This is a list of T cell receptor beta chains from one sample in a study of blood T cell repertoires in COVID-19. The assay was immunoSEQ multiplex PCR, and TCRdb's table has in-frame clones only and misses some. Altogether tens of thousands of clones are present, 86% being singletons, with the ten largest covering about 4%. Source material: peripheral blood. These receptors came from a man in his 70s with active COVID-19. CDR3s include the opening cysteine and the closing phenylalanine or tryptophan. The order of the fields is CDR3 protein, CDR3 DNA, clone size, V gene, J gene, D gene. A D gene is named only where the DNA matches it firmly. A clone size is listed for some rows: how often the clone was seen (once, few, many), or a class if it is expanded.

CASSPSGSTGGYGYTF	TGTGCCAGCTCACCAAGTGGGTCGACAGGAGGCTATGGCTACACCTTC	.	TRBV18	TRBJ1-2	.
CAWSVGLAGNNEQFF	TGTGCCTGGAGTGTGGGACTAGCGGGAAACAATGAGCAGTTCTTC	.	TRBV30	TRBJ2-1	TRBD2
CSASSGGTEAFF	TGCAGTGCTAGTAGTGGGGGGACTGAAGCTTTCTTT	.	TRBV20-1	TRBJ1-1	.
CASSQVMGLANTGELFF	TGTGCCAGCAGCCAAGTCATGGGACTAGCGAACACCGGGGAGCTGTTTTTT	once	TRBV4-2	TRBJ2-2	TRBD2
CASSPTGFSYEQYF	TGTGCCAGCAGCCCCACAGGGTTCTCCTACGAGCAGTACTTC	.	TRBV7-3	TRBJ2-7	.
CARPGQGYNEQFF	TGTGCCCGACCGGGACAGGGCTACAATGAGCAGTTCTTC	.	TRBV27	TRBJ2-1	TRBD1
CASMGGGTTYEQYF	TGTGCCAGCATGGGGGGAGGGACGACCTACGAGCAGTACTTC	.	TRBV28	TRBJ2-7	TRBD2
CSVEGLAGETQYF	TGCAGCGTTGAGGGCCTAGCCGGGGAGACCCAGTACTTC	.	TRBV29-1	TRBJ2-5	.
CSVSVSRPGLAGGGPPYEQYF	TGCAGCGTTTCTGTCTCACGACCGGGACTAGCGGGAGGGGGCCCCCCCTACGAGCAGTACTTC	.	TRBV29-1	TRBJ2-7	TRBD2
CATQQGPYNEQFF	TGTGCCACCCAACAGGGCCCCTACAATGAGCAGTTCTTC	.	TRBV12-3/TRBV12-4	TRBJ2-1	.
CASSLFGGGHREQYF	TGTGCCAGCAGCTTGTTTGGGGGAGGGCATAGGGAGCAGTACTTC	once	TRBV5-4	TRBJ2-7	TRBD2
CASSPRRGGGGTEAFF	TGTGCCAGCAGCCCGCGACGGGGGGGCGGAGGCACTGAAGCTTTCTTT	.	TRBV7-9	TRBJ1-1	.
CASSARTSGHYEQYF	TGTGCCAGCAGTGCCCGGACTAGCGGACACTACGAGCAGTACTTC	.	TRBV6-2/TRBV6-3	TRBJ2-7	TRBD2
CASSPRTSATYEQYF	TGTGCCAGCAGCCCCAGGACTAGCGCCACCTACGAGCAGTACTTC	.	TRBV9	TRBJ2-7	TRBD2
CASSPGQGGNIQYF	TGTGCCAGCAGTCCGGGCCAAGGAGGGAACATTCAGTACTTC	.	TRBV7-9	TRBJ2-4	.
CASSEFGGQVRTF	TGTGCCAGCAGTGAATTCGGGGGGCAGGTCCGCACCTTC	.	TRBV25-1	TRBJ1-2	.
CASRASGRGDEQFF	TGTGCCAGCAGGGCTAGCGGGAGAGGGGATGAGCAGTTCTTC	.	TRBV12-1	TRBJ2-1	.
CASSYGGGMYGYTF	TGTGCCAGCAGTTATGGCGGGGGGATGTATGGCTACACCTTC	.	TRBV28	TRBJ1-2	.
CASSYSRAAYEQYF	TGTGCCAGCAGTTACTCGAGGGCAGCCTACGAGCAGTACTTC	.	TRBV6-2/TRBV6-3	TRBJ2-7	.
CASSMAAGPSSGNTIYF	TGTGCCAGTAGTATGGCCGCTGGGCCAAGCTCTGGAAACACCATATATTTT	.	TRBV19	TRBJ1-3	.
CASGEARLAGGSSYNEQFF	TGTGCTAGTGGGGAAGCACGGCTAGCGGGAGGGAGCTCCTACAATGAGCAGTTCTTC	.	TRBV12-5	TRBJ2-1	TRBD2
CATTRQAGRNTEAFF	TGTGCCACCACCAGGCAGGCGGGGCGGAACACTGAAGCTTTCTTT	.	TRBV28	TRBJ1-1	.
CASSRNRGNSPLHF	TGTGCCAGCAGCCGCAACCGGGGTAATTCACCCCTCCACTTT	.	TRBV3-1/TRBV3-2	TRBJ1-6	.
CATTDRAGGAQHF	TGTGCCACCACAGACAGGGCAGGCGGGGCCCAGCATTTT	.	TRBV19	TRBJ1-5	TRBD1
CAWSRGPTNEKLFF	TGTGCCTGGAGTAGGGGCCCAACTAATGAAAAACTGTTTTTT	.	TRBV30	TRBJ1-4	.
CASSPGPGGTEAFF	TGCGCCAGCAGCCCGGGACCGGGGGGCACTGAAGCTTTCTTT	.	TRBV5-1	TRBJ1-1	.
CASSDWGQGGYNEQFF	TGTGCCAGCAGTGATTGGGGGCAGGGGGGCTACAATGAGCAGTTCTTC	.	TRBV6-1	TRBJ2-1	.
CASSPPGQGYIANEKLFF	TGTGCCAGCTCACCACCGGGACAGGGCTACATTGCTAATGAAAAACTGTTTTTT	.	TRBV18	TRBJ1-4	TRBD1
CASSQDGQGGNEQFF	TGCGCCAGCAGCCAAGACGGACAGGGGGGGAATGAGCAGTTCTTC	once	TRBV4-3	TRBJ2-1	TRBD1